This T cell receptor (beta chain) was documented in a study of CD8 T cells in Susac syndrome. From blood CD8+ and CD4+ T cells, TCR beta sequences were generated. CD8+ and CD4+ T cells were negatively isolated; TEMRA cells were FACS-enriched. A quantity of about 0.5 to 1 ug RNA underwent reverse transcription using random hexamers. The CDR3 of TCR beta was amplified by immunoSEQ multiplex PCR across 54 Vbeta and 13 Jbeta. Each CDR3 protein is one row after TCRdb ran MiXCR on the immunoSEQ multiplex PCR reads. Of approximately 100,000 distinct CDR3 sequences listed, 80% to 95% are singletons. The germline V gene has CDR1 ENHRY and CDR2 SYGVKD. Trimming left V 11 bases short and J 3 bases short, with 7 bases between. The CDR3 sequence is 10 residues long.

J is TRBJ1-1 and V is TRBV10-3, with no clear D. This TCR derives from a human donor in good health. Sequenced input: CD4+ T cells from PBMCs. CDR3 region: CASQHTEAFF. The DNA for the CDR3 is TGTGCCTCCCAGCACACTGAAGCTTTCTTT.